The rows below give T cell receptor beta chains drawn from one sample of a study of blood T cell repertoires in COVID-19. Clones were read by immunoSEQ multiplex PCR, and TCRdb kept only the in-frame ones, dropping some. The profile covers roughly 80,000 clones, with around nine tenths appearing a single time and roughly 5.3% taken by the ten largest. The material sequenced was peripheral blood. These receptors were collected from a woman of 80 years or more with active or convalescent COVID-19. CDR3s include the opening cysteine and the closing phenylalanine or tryptophan. A D gene is named only where the DNA matches it firmly. Rows give clone size only sometimes, using once, few, many, or a class for an expanded clone.

j_gene: TRBJ2-1; d_gene: -; v_gene: TRBV11-3; abundance: once; CDR3aa: CASRRGLTDEQFF; CDR3nt: TGTGCCAGCAGACGGGGTTTGACGGATGAGCAGTTCTTC
j_gene: TRBJ2-7; d_gene: -; v_gene: TRBV6-6; abundance: few; CDR3aa: CASSQQGFEQYF; CDR3nt: TGTGCCAGCAGTCAACAGGGATTCGAGCAGTACTTC
j_gene: TRBJ1-2; d_gene: TRBD1; v_gene: TRBV4-1; abundance: -; CDR3aa: CASSPQGAAGYTF; CDR3nt: TGCGCCAGCAGCCCGCAGGGGGCGGCTGGCTACACCTTC
j_gene: TRBJ2-6; d_gene: -; v_gene: TRBV27; abundance: -; CDR3aa: CASRSSGANVLTF; CDR3nt: TGTGCCAGCAGGAGCTCTGGGGCCAACGTCCTGACTTTC
j_gene: TRBJ1-1; d_gene: -; v_gene: TRBV28; abundance: -; CDR3aa: CASSSRGSTEAFF; CDR3nt: TGTGCCAGCAGTTCGAGGGGGAGCACTGAAGCTTTCTTT
j_gene: TRBJ1-5; d_gene: -; v_gene: TRBV16; abundance: -; CDR3aa: CASSQFQTGNQPQHF; CDR3nt: TGTGCCAGCAGCCAATTCCAAACAGGGAATCAGCCCCAGCATTTT
j_gene: TRBJ2-1; d_gene: TRBD2; v_gene: TRBV25-1; abundance: -; CDR3aa: CASSGGGGLYRNEQFF; CDR3nt: TGTGCCAGCAGTGGCGGCGGGGGGCTCTACCGTAATGAGCAGTTCTTC
j_gene: TRBJ2-3; d_gene: TRBD2; v_gene: TRBV28; abundance: -; CDR3aa: CASSTPGLAGGPMVAQYF; CDR3nt: TGTGCCAGCAGTACCCCGGGACTAGCGGGAGGGCCAATGGTGGCGCAGTATTTT
j_gene: TRBJ2-1; d_gene: TRBD2; v_gene: TRBV15; abundance: -; CDR3aa: CATSERGGSYNEQFF; CDR3nt: TGTGCCACCAGCGAGCGGGGGGGATCTTACAATGAGCAGTTCTTC
j_gene: TRBJ2-7; d_gene: -; v_gene: TRBV7-6; abundance: once; CDR3aa: CATPTRYLLYEQYF; CDR3nt: TGTGCCACCCCAACCCGGTACCTTCTTTACGAGCAGTACTTC
j_gene: TRBJ1-2; d_gene: -; v_gene: TRBV29-1; abundance: -; CDR3aa: CSVELQAGWDYGYTF; CDR3nt: TGCAGCGTTGAATTACAAGCCGGGTGGGACTATGGCTACACCTTC
j_gene: TRBJ2-6; d_gene: TRBD2; v_gene: TRBV19; abundance: -; CDR3aa: CACSLVPRRGGRSGANVLTF; CDR3nt: TGTGCCTGTAGTCTTGTCCCACGACGGGGGGGTCGCTCTGGGGCCAACGTCCTGACTTTC
j_gene: TRBJ2-7; d_gene: TRBD1; v_gene: TRBV19; abundance: -; CDR3aa: CASSRQGTSYEQYF; CDR3nt: TGTGCCAGTAGTAGACAGGGGACCTCCTACGAGCAGTACTTC
j_gene: TRBJ2-7; d_gene: TRBD2; v_gene: TRBV7-9; abundance: -; CDR3aa: CASSSLQARGVEQYF; CDR3nt: TGTGCCAGCAGTTCCCTTCAAGCCCGGGGGGTCGAGCAGTACTTC
j_gene: TRBJ1-5; d_gene: TRBD1; v_gene: TRBV7-9; abundance: many; CDR3aa: CASSLGTGNQPQHF; CDR3nt: TGTGCCAGCAGCTTAGGGACAGGGAATCAGCCCCAGCATTTT
j_gene: TRBJ2-7; d_gene: -; v_gene: TRBV28; abundance: -; CDR3aa: CASRTQGRNEQYF; CDR3nt: TGTGCCAGCCGGACGCAGGGTCGGAACGAGCAGTACTTC
j_gene: TRBJ2-5; d_gene: TRBD2; v_gene: TRBV20-1; abundance: -; CDR3aa: CSATSGETQYF; CDR3nt: TGCAGTGCTACTAGCGGGGAGACCCAGTACTTC
j_gene: TRBJ2-5; d_gene: TRBD1; v_gene: TRBV7-9; abundance: once; CDR3aa: CASSLGQGATQYF; CDR3nt: TGTGCCAGCAGCTTGGGTCAGGGGGCGACCCAGTACTTC
j_gene: TRBJ1-5; d_gene: -; v_gene: TRBV2; abundance: -; CDR3aa: CASSEWRNQWTQHF; CDR3nt: TGTGCCAGCAGTGAATGGAGAAATCAGTGGACCCAGCATTTT
j_gene: TRBJ2-7; d_gene: -; v_gene: TRBV5-1; abundance: -; CDR3aa: CASSLAGARGEQYF; CDR3nt: TGCGCCAGCAGCTTGGCAGGGGCCCGGGGCGAGCAGTACTTC
j_gene: TRBJ1-5; d_gene: -; v_gene: TRBV3-1/TRBV3-2; abundance: -; CDR3aa: CASSQGQYSNQPQHF; CDR3nt: TGTGCCAGCAGCCAAGGACAGTATAGCAATCAGCCCCAGCATTTT
j_gene: TRBJ1-2; d_gene: -; v_gene: TRBV6-1; abundance: -; CDR3aa: CASSEWQGNYGYTF; CDR3nt: TGTGCCAGCAGTGAATGGCAGGGGAACTATGGCTACACCTTC
j_gene: TRBJ2-3; d_gene: TRBD1; v_gene: TRBV11-2; abundance: -; CDR3aa: CASKRQGGSDTQYF; CDR3nt: TGTGCCAGCAAGAGACAGGGGGGGTCAGATACGCAGTATTTT
j_gene: TRBJ1-1; d_gene: -; v_gene: TRBV11-2; abundance: -; CDR3aa: CASSLAGGAGYTEAFF; CDR3nt: TGTGCCAGCAGCTTAGCGGGGGGCGCAGGGTACACTGAAGCTTTCTTT
j_gene: TRBJ2-3; d_gene: -; v_gene: TRBV5-1; abundance: once; CDR3aa: CASSLRDITDTQYF; CDR3nt: TGCGCCAGCAGCTTGCGGGATATCACAGATACGCAGTATTTT
j_gene: TRBJ1-4; d_gene: TRBD1; v_gene: TRBV30; abundance: -; CDR3aa: CAWSADDRGGVKLFF; CDR3nt: TGTGCCTGGAGTGCCGACGACAGGGGAGGGGTAAAACTGTTTTTT
j_gene: TRBJ2-7; d_gene: TRBD1; v_gene: TRBV5-4; abundance: -; CDR3aa: CASSSRTGSYEQYF; CDR3nt: TGTGCCAGCAGTTCTCGGACAGGATCCTACGAGCAGTACTTC
j_gene: TRBJ2-2; d_gene: TRBD2; v_gene: TRBV3-1/TRBV3-2; abundance: -; CDR3aa: CASSQASGTYTGELFF; CDR3nt: TGTGCCAGCAGCCAAGCTAGCGGGACCTACACCGGGGAGCTGTTTTTT
j_gene: TRBJ2-7; d_gene: -; v_gene: TRBV20-1; abundance: -; CDR3aa: CSASWGHEQYF; CDR3nt: TGCAGTGCTAGCTGGGGCCACGAGCAGTACTTC
j_gene: TRBJ2-7; d_gene: -; v_gene: TRBV19; abundance: few; CDR3aa: CATMGRHEQYF; CDR3nt: TGTGCCACCATGGGCAGACACGAGCAGTACTTC
j_gene: TRBJ2-3; d_gene: TRBD2; v_gene: TRBV3-1/TRBV3-2; abundance: once; CDR3aa: CASSPLAELSTDTQYF; CDR3nt: TGTGCCAGCAGCCCCCTAGCGGAGCTCTCCACAGATACGCAGTATTTT